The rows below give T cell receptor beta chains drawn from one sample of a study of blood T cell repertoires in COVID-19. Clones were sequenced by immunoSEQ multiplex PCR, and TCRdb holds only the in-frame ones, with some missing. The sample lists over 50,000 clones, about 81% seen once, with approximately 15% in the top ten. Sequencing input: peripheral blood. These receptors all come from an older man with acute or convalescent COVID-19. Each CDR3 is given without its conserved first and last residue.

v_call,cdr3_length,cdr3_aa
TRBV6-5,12,ATVSGSQSYEQY
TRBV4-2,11,ASSPRGGGEQF
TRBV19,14,ASRQQVLSGANVLT
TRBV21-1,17,ASSTPGTDRPRGQQPQH
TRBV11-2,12,ASSPDRADYGYT
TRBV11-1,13,ASSPEEVAYNEQF
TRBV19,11,ASRTQGAVGYT
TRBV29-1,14,SVPGLAGIRSDTQY
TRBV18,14,ASSPLQRGARDTQY
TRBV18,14,ASSLPTGRTTGELF
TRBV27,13,ASSFGLTAYSPLH
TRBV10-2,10,ASSEEYSPLH
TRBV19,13,ASSIGGGVSDEQY
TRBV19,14,ASSMETGGSYNEQF
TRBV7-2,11,ASSPLAGGEQY
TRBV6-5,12,ASSRDRGSYEQY
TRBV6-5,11,ASTRTSGNEQF
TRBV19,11,ASKRGSGETQY
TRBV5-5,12,ASRGIGSGNTIY
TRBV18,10,ASSPPGYGYT
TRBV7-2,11,ASSLNPRDGYT
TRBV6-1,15,ASSERRGHSSYNEQF
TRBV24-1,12,ATSDTGTGYGYT
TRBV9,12,ASSVADSNYGYT
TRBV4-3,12,ASSQDLDRVGYT
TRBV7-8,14,ASSFGFIGGGTEAF
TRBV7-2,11,ASSQDPNYGYT
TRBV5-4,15,ASSPSTSGGRPATQY
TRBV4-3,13,ASSQRLAGGETQY
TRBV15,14,ATSTRQGKNTGELF
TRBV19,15,ASSTLNRQGGHQPQH
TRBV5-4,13,ASSPDSGAKNIQY
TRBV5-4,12,ASSLEYTKETQY
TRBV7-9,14,ASSLGLAGGDTEAF
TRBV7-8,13,ASSLGTTGGNEQF
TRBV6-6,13,ASSSQGIGGTEAF
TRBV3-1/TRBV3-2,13,ASNLGGRGTGELF
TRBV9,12,ASNLGRGTGELF
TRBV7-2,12,ASSLVAKGNEQF
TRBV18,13,ASSPEQGSGTEAF
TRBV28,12,ATKTVLNTGELF
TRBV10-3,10,AIREQGQPQH
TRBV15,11,ATSRDQRETQY
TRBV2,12,ASKSGGNTGELF
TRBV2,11,ASSAGQGNEQF
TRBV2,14,ASSGGDRADTDTQY
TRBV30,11,AWRDRGRFEQY
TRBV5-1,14,ASSLVPGTGEETQY
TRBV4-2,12,ASSQGLAGDTQY
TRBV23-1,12,ASSSSWGQGECT
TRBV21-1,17,ASSKAGTSGRCGTDTQY
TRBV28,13,ASSPTDPNTGELF
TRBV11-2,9,ASKGYAEAF
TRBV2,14,ASSSGRGGNYNEQF
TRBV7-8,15,ASSLRGTRQTNTEAF
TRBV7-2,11,ASSLSQNTEAF
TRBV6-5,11,ATGTSGDYIQY
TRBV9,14,ASSALLAGSHNEQF
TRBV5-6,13,ASSRIQGRAGELF